This entry lists 5 T cell receptor beta chains sequenced from one sample in a study of radiotherapy plus CTLA-4 blockade in lung cancer. Sequenced by immunoSEQ multiplex PCR; TCRdb stores in-frame clones only, minus some. The sample comprises tens of thousands of clones, roughly 72% of which are singletons, and 11% rests with the top ten. The material was peripheral blood, obtained from a patient treated with radiotherapy plus ipilimumab. These receptors were obtained from a human donor with non-small cell lung cancer who had stable disease on radiotherapy plus ipilimumab.

The chain employs TRBV10-1 and TRBJ2-7; weak D call: TRBD1 (5 bases). The V end was cut by 7 bases, the J end by 0 bases, with 19 bases between. The CDR3 runs 16 residues. The germline CDR1 and CDR2 sequences are WNHNN and SYGVQD (reference sequence). The CDR3 DNA sequence: TGCGCCAGCATGGGTATTCGGACAACAAACTCCTACGAGCAGTACTTC. Protein: CASMGIRTTNSYEQYF.

The chain has TRBV18 and TRBJ1-3, with a possible D match to TRBD1 (6 bases). The germline V gene has CDR1 KGHSH and CDR2 LQKENI. This CDR3 has 18 amino acids. With 3 bases removed from V and 0 bases from J, the gap between germline ends came to 18 bases. DNA for the CDR3: TGTGCCAGCTCACCGAACACCCTACAGGGTAGCTCTGGAAACACCATATATTTT. Its translation: CASSPNTLQGSSGNTIYF.

The V gene is TRBV30, the J gene TRBJ1-1, with D tentatively TRBD1 (6 bases). The CDR3 totals 14 residues. The V end was cut by 2 bases, the J end by 1 base, with 11 bases between. Per germline, CDR1 GTSNPN and CDR2 SVGIG (reference sequence). The CDR3 DNA is TGTGCCTGGAGTCCGGGACACTGGAACACTGAAGCTTTCTTT. It yields the protein CAWSPGHWNTEAFF.

This chain joins TRBV11-3 and TRBJ2-1; 8 nucleotides line up with TRBD1. V dropped 5 bases and J dropped 0; count of bases not matched to a gene: 3. This CDR3 contains 15 residues. CDR1 SGHNT and CDR2 YENEEA come from the germline V gene. In nucleotides, the CDR3 is TGTGCCAGCAGCCCCGGGACAGGCTCCTACAATGAGCAGTTCTTC. Translated: CASSPGTGSYNEQFF.

This clone has just one count. This chain connects TRBV15 to TRBJ1-4; D not resolved. The CDR3 has 15 residues. Deletions cut 3 bases from V and 2 bases from J, with 10 bases between. CDR1 and CDR2 (germline): LNHNV, YYDKDF (reference sequence). CDR3 sequence (DNA): TGTGCCACCAGCAGTGGGCGGGGTACTAATGAAAAACTGTTTTTT. It codes for CATSSGRGTNEKLFF.